A single sample is the source of the 10 T cell receptor beta chains below, sequenced in a study of siplizumab effects on memory and regulatory T cells. TCRdb's table, derived via immunoSEQ multiplex PCR, lists solely in-frame clones and lacks some. The sample has around 100,000 clones, roughly 92% seen once. The sequenced sample was Tregs sorted from blood. These receptors were collected from a human donor in good health.

A few counts support this clone. The chain employs TRBV7-8 and TRBJ2-7; 7 nucleotides align to TRBD2. CDR1 is SGHVS, CDR2 FQNEAQ, per germline. This CDR3 region has 13 residues. The CDR3 sequence: CATSASGAYEQYF. DNA for the CDR3: TGTGCTACTAGTGCTAGCGGAGCCTACGAGCAGTACTTC.

The chain combines TRBV6-1 with TRBJ2-3; D is ambiguous. Per the germline V gene, CDR1 is MNHNS and CDR2 is SASEGT. The V and J ends lost 1 base and 7 bases respectively, with 12 bases between them. The CDR3 is made up of 14 amino acids. The CDR3 here is CASSEVRSYHTQYF. For the CDR3, the DNA is TGTGCCAGCAGTGAAGTTAGGTCATACCATACGCAGTATTTT.

The chain is built from TRBV5-8 and TRBJ1-5, with D tentatively TRBD1 (5 bases). CDR3 size: 15 residues. Per germline, CDR1 SGHTS and CDR2 YDEGEE. The V and J ends lost 2 bases and 5 bases respectively, with 14 bases between them. The CDR3 protein is CASSFEGTGHQPQHF. The DNA of the CDR3 is TGTGCCAGCAGCTTTGAGGGGACGGGCCATCAGCCCCAGCATTTT.

The chain joins TRBV7-9 to TRBJ2-4; D unresolved. Trimming took 1 base from V and 1 from J, leaving 14 bases between them. The CDR3 runs 17 residues. The V gene's germline CDR1 is SEHNR and CDR2 FQNEAQ (reference sequence). CDR3 coding DNA: TGTGCCAGCAGCTTAGTGGGCAGTCTGGGGGCCAAAAACATTCAGTACTTC. The encoded protein is CASSLVGSLGAKNIQYF.

The J gene is TRBJ1-1, the V gene TRBV10-2; D possibly corresponds to TRBD1 (6 bases). V lost 11 bases, J lost 8 bases, and 15 bases lay in between. This CDR3 contains 11 residues. Per the germline V gene, CDR1 is WSHSY and CDR2 is SAAADI. The CDR3 region is CASRGPVEAFF. CDR3 coding DNA: TGCGCCTCCCGGGGGCCCGTAGAAGCTTTCTTT.

This rearrangement joins TRBV7-2 to TRBJ2-1, with 14 bases lining up with TRBD2. The length of the CDR3 is 15 residues. Germline CDR1 reads SGHTA; CDR2 reads FQGNSA. V lost 1 base to trimming and J lost 10 bases; unmatched junction nucleotides: 3. The DNA for the CDR3 is TGTGCCAGCAGCTTAGTGGGACTAGCGGGAGAAGAGCAGTTCTTC. Protein product: CASSLVGLAGEEQFF.

CDR3 nucleotides: TGTGCCAGCAGCTTAGATAGGTCCCAGGGAAACAATCAGCCCCAGCATTTT. Amino acids: CASSLDRSQGNNQPQHF. V gene TRBV11-2 combines with J gene TRBJ1-5, with D possibly TRBD1 on 5 matching bases. CDR3 size: 17 residues. Germline assignment: CDR1 SGHAT and CDR2 FQNNGV. Between the trimmed V and J ends, which lost 0 bases and 3 bases, there was a span of 15 bases.

This chain joins TRBV6-6 and TRBJ1-3; TRBD1 matches at 10 bases. The CDR3 is 15 amino acids. Trimming cost V 4 bases and J 4 bases; bases outside gene matches: 4. CDR1 is MNHNY and CDR2 is SVGAGI in the germline V gene (reference sequence). Here the CDR3 DNA reads TGTGCCAGCAGTTGGGGACAGGGGAAAGGAAACACCATATATTTT. This encodes CASSWGQGKGNTIYF.

The genes are TRBV6-1 and TRBJ1-3; D gene uncertain. The CDR3 covers 15 residues. Germline values: CDR1 MNHNS, CDR2 SASEGT. Trimming left V 6 bases short and J 0 bases short, with 12 bases between. The CDR3 here is CASRPTVNSGNTIYF. Written as DNA, the CDR3 is TGTGCCAGCAGGCCCACAGTTAACTCTGGAAACACCATATATTTT.

This chain uses TRBV5-6 with TRBJ2-5, with D maybe TRBD1 (6 bases). The CDR3 has 15 amino acids. V was clipped by 4 bases and J by 2 bases, with 15 bases between them. CDR1 is SGHDT and CDR2 is YYEEEE in the germline V gene. The CDR3 here is CASSLIGTGQETQYF. The DNA for the CDR3 is TGTGCCAGCAGCCTGATCGGTACAGGGCAAGAGACCCAGTACTTC. The whole variable domain, remainder taken from reference TRBV5-6 and TRBJ2-5, is DAGVTQSPTHLIKTRGQQVTLRCSPKSGHDTVSWYQQALGQGPQFIFQYYEEEERQRGNFPDRFSGHQFPNYSSELNVNALLLGDSALYLCASSLIGTGQETQYFGPGTRLLVL.